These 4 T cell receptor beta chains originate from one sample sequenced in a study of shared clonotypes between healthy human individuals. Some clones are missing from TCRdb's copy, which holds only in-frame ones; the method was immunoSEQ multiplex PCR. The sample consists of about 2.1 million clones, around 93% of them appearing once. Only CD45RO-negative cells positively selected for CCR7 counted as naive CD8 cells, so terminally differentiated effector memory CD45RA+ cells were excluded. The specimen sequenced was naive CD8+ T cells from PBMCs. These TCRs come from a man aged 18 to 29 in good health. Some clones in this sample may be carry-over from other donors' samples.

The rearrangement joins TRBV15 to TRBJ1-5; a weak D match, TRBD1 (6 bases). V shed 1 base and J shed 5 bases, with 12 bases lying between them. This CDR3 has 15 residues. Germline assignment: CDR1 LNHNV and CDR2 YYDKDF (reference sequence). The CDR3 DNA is TGTGCCACCAGCAGAGGGTGGGGGGCGGATCAGCCCCAGCATTTT. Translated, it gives CATSRGWGADQPQHF.

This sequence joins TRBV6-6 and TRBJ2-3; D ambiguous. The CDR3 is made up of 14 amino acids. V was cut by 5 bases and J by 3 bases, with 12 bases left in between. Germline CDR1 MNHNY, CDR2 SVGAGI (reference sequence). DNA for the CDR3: TGTGCCAGCAGTGGGTTCGGGCCGACAGATACGCAGTATTTT. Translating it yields CASSGFGPTDTQYF.

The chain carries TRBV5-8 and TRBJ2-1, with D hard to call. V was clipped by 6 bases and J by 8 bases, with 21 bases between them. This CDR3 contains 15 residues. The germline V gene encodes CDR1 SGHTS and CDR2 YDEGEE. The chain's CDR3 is CASTLPNERSDEQFF. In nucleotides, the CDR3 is TGTGCCAGCACCCTCCCCAATGAGCGTTCTGATGAGCAGTTCTTC.

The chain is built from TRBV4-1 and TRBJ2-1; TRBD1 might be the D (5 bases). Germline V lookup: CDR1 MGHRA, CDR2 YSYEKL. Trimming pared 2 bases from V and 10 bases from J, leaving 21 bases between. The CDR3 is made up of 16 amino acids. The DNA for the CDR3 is TGCGCCAGCAGCCAATATCTAGGGGCCCCAGTCACGGAGCAGTTCTTC. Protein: CASSQYLGAPVTEQFF.